The text below deals with one T cell receptor beta chain. Time point of the sample: baseline, week 1 (first vaccination visit). Treatment given: pre-vaccination baseline after standard-of-care therapy. Each of the donors came in with new WHO grade 3 or 4 astrocytomas that were IDH1-mutant and ATRX-lost. This sample stems from a study of a mutant IDH1 vaccine in newly diagnosed glioma. Study summary: Beforehand, treatment had been radiotherapy, temozolomide, or both; the majority received both.

Measured with immunoSEQ multiplex PCR; TCRdb has only the in-frame clones, and not every one. This table has 70,000 to 100,000 clones, about 80% appearing once. The TCR was taken from a man aged 35 to 55 with glioma. Some clones in this sample may be carry-over from other donors' samples. Specimen: PBMCs, collected from a glioma patient treated with radiotherapy, temozolomide or both.

CDR3: CASSSLRQGREQYF. Written as DNA, the CDR3 is TGTGCCAGCAGCAGCCTGAGACAGGGGAGAGAGCAGTACTTC. The chain employs TRBV2 and TRBJ2-7; 8 nucleotides align to TRBD1. The V segment lost 6 bases and the J segment 7 bases; nucleotides outside the gene matches: 11. This CDR3 contains 14 residues. Germline V gene sequence: CDR1 SNHLY, CDR2 FYNNEI.